The TCR beta chain under discussion was sequenced for a study of blood T cell repertoires in COVID-19. The ends were cut back, 2 bases at V and 0 bases at J, with 11 bases in the middle. The germline V gene encodes CDR1 KGHSH and CDR2 LQKENI. The CDR3 has 16 amino acids. TCRdb keeps only in-frame clones here, not all; method: immunoSEQ multiplex PCR. The data show under 200,000 clones, 80% seen once. The receptor was isolated from a woman aged 60-75 years who had recovered from COVID-19. Input material: PBMCs or T cells enriched from blood (not recorded which). The rearrangement links TRBV18 to TRBJ1-3, with D perhaps matching TRBD1 (5 bases). CDR3 nucleotide sequence: TGTGCCAGCTCACCAGACAGCTTAAGCTCTGGAAACACCATATATTTT. Translated, it gives CASSPDSLSSGNTIYF.